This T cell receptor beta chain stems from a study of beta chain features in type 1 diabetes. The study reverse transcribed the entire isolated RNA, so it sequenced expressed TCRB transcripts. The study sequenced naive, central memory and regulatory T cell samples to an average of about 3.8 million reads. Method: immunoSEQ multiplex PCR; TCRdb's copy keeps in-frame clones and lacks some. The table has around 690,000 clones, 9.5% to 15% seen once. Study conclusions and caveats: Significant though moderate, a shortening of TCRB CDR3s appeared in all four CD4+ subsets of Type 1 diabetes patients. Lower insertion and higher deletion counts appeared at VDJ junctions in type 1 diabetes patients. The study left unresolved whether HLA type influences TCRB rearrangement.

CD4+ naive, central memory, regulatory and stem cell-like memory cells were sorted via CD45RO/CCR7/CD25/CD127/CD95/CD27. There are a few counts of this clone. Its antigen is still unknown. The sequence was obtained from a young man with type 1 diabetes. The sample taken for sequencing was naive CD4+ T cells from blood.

CDR3 loop: CASSPPLDPLGRTQYF. As DNA, the CDR3 is TGTGCCAGCAGCCCCCCGCTGGACCCGCTCGGGAGGACCCAGTACTTC. The chain couples TRBV9 to TRBJ2-5; possible D gene TRBD2, 6 bases. This CDR3 has 16 residues. Between the trimmed V and J ends, which lost 4 bases and 7 bases, there was a span of 23 bases. Germline CDR1 reads SGDLS; CDR2 reads YYNGEE.